This entry lists 23 T cell receptor beta chains sequenced from one sample in a study of PD-L1 blockade in urothelial cancer. Here immunoSEQ multiplex PCR was the method, and the copy in TCRdb shows in-frame clones only, minus some. The table records 90,000 to 100,000 clones, about 90% of them present only once. The sample's time point: pretreatment peripheral blood. The material sequenced was PBMCs, taken around atezolizumab (anti-PD-L1) treatment. The receptor source for this set is a man aged 55 to 69 with urothelial cancer.

V is TRBV5-6 and J is TRBJ2-3; D gene unclear. Trimming shortened V by 3 bases and J by 2 bases, and 4 bases separated the two germline ends. The CDR3 covers 12 residues. CDR1 and CDR2 from the germline V gene are SGHDT and YYEEEE. Written as DNA, the CDR3 is TGTGCCAGCAGCTACTCCACAGATACGCAGTATTTT. This gives the protein CASSYSTDTQYF.

A word on this clone: The junction differs from germline at one of its ends, possibly a read error. This chain uses TRBV18 with TRBJ2-1; 10 bases fit TRBD2. CDR1 KGHSH and CDR2 LQKENI come from the germline V gene. The CDR3 consists of 16 residues. CDR3 coding DNA: TGTGCCAGCTTACCCGGCGCTAGCGGGAGTCTCGGGGAGCGGTTCTTC. This sequence encodes CASLPGASGSLGERFF. The full variable domain, rest sourced from reference TRBV18 and TRBJ2-1, is NAGVMQNPRHLVRRRGQEARLRCSPMKGHSHVYWYRQLPEEGLKFMVYLQKENIIDESGMPKERFSAEFPKEGPSILRIQQVVRGDSAAYFCASLPGASGSLGERFFGPGTRLTVL.

The sample holds a few counts of this clone. The V call is TRBV5-1, the J call TRBJ2-2, with D uncertain. The CDR3 spans 15 residues. CDR1 SGHRS and CDR2 YFSETQ come from the germline V gene. Trimming took 1 base from V and 1 from J, leaving 8 bases between them. CDR3 residues: CASSLRSMNTGELFF. The CDR3 DNA reads TGCGCCAGCAGCTTGCGGTCTATGAACACCGGGGAGCTGTTTTTT.

The chain uses TRBV4-2 and TRBJ2-1; 10 bases are a match to TRBD2. Germline-derived CDR1 and CDR2 are LGHNA and YNFKEQ. The ends lost 4 bases at V and 7 bases at J; junction bases unmatched: 10. The CDR3 is 16 amino acids. As DNA, the CDR3 is TGTGCCAGCAGCCTATTACTAGCGGGGTCAAGGAATGAGCAGTTCTTC. Amino acid sequence: CASSLLLAGSRNEQFF.

This chain uses TRBV4-2 with TRBJ2-7; 7 bases are shared with TRBD1. With V trimmed by 1 base and J by 3 bases, 3 bases remained unmatched. The CDR3 is 14 residues long. CDR1 is LGHNA and CDR2 is YNFKEQ in the germline V gene. CDR3 coding DNA: TGTGCCAGCAGCCAAGGCGGACAGGTCTACGAGCAGTACTTC. Translation: CASSQGGQVYEQYF.

This clone was counted a single time. The chain is built from TRBV28 and TRBJ1-1; D uncertain. This CDR3 has 12 residues. Looked up from germline, CDR1 is MDHEN and CDR2 is SYDVKM. Trimming shortened V by 2 bases and J by 10 bases, and 11 bases separated the two germline ends. CDR3 in DNA: TGTGCCAGCAGTTTAACGGAGGGTGGAGCTTTCTTT. This translates into CASSLTEGGAFF.

V and J are TRBV5-1 and TRBJ2-5; the match to TRBD2 covers 10 bases. The length of the CDR3 is 16 residues. The V gene end was trimmed by 4 bases and the J gene end by 0 bases; junction bases not matched to a gene: 6. Germline V lookup: CDR1 SGHRS, CDR2 YFSETQ. This chain's CDR3 is CASSGASGGNQETQYF. CDR3 DNA: TGCGCCAGCAGCGGGGCTAGCGGGGGTAACCAAGAGACCCAGTACTTC.

This rearrangement joins TRBV2 to TRBJ1-1; tentative D call: TRBD1 (5 bases). V dropped 6 bases and J dropped 4 bases, with 12 bases sitting between them. Germline V CDR1 and CDR2: SNHLY, FYNNEI. The CDR3 is made up of 13 amino acids. The CDR3 protein is CASRAGRGTEAFF. The CDR3 nucleotides read TGTGCCAGCAGGGCCGGGAGGGGCACTGAAGCTTTCTTT.

The J gene is TRBJ2-2, the V gene TRBV27; 13 nucleotides align to TRBD2. Germline CDR1 reads MNHEY; CDR2 reads SMNVEV (reference sequence). With 0 bases clipped from V and 6 bases from J, the junction kept 1 base outside the gene matches. The CDR3 covers 16 residues. CDR3 coding DNA: TGTGCCAGCAGTTTATCCGGACTAGCGGGAGCCGGGGAGCTGTTTTTT. Translating it yields CASSLSGLAGAGELFF.

To note about this clone: An end of the junction differs from the germline gene, which may be a read error. V and J are TRBV7-2 and TRBJ2-1; 9 bases are a match to TRBD2. Germline V CDR1 and CDR2: SGHTA, FQGNSA. This CDR3 is built from 16 residues. In nucleotides, the CDR3 is TGTGCCAGCAGCTCTAACGTCCCGGGACTAGCTGGTCCGCAGCTCTTC. Translating gives CASSSNVPGLAGPQLF.

The genes are TRBV9 and TRBJ2-5; tentatively, D is TRBD1 (8 bases). The CDR3 contains 16 residues. Germline assignment: CDR1 SGDLS and CDR2 YYNGEE. The V gene lost 0 bases and the J gene lost 4 bases, with 16 bases spanning the gap. The CDR3 coding sequence is TGTGCCAGCAGCGTAGCCCCGACAGGGGAGGGAGAGACCCAGTACTTC. It specifies CASSVAPTGEGETQYF.

This chain joins TRBV4-1 and TRBJ2-5; 8 nucleotides agree with TRBD2. V lost 1 base, J lost 5 bases, and 9 bases stayed unmatched. CDR3 length equals 16 residues. Germline V gives CDR1 MGHRA, CDR2 YSYEKL. CDR3 in amino acids: CASSQVLAGGFETQYF. CDR3 nucleotides: TGCGCCAGCAGCCAAGTACTGGCGGGGGGTTTTGAGACCCAGTACTTC.

The rearrangement uses TRBV5-1 and TRBJ1-2, with 8 bases identical to TRBD1. Germline loops: CDR1 SGHRS, CDR2 YFSETQ. V trimming: 2 bases; J trimming: 5 bases; junction bases outside the gene matches: 8. The CDR3 sequence is 15 residues long. In DNA, the CDR3 is TGCGCCAGCAGCTTAGAAGGGCAGGGGGCGTATGGCTACACCTTC. Amino acids: CASSLEGQGAYGYTF.

The chain carries TRBV6-5 and TRBJ2-5; 7 bases agree with TRBD2. The CDR3 contains 15 residues. The V segment lost 6 bases and the J segment 1 base; nucleotides outside the gene matches: 8. The germline gives CDR1 MNHEY, CDR2 SVGAGI. This chain's CDR3 is CASSRGGGIQETQYF. CDR3 DNA: TGTGCCAGCAGCCGTGGGGGGGGAATCCAAGAGACCCAGTACTTC.

This clone was counted once. This chain uses TRBV9 with TRBJ2-7; TRBD2 is a possible D gene (6 bases). The CDR3 contains 14 residues. With 4 bases removed from V and 6 bases from J, the gap between germline ends came to 17 bases. Germline loops: CDR1 SGDLS, CDR2 YYNGEE. The CDR3 region has the DNA TGTGCCAGCAGCCCCGGGACTGGGCTTGCCGAGCAGTACTTC. It translates to CASSPGTGLAEQYF. The variable domain in full, completed from reference TRBV9 and TRBJ2-7, reads DSGVTQTPKHLITATGQRVTLRCSPRSGDLSVYWYQQSLDQGLQFLIQYYNGEERAKGNILERFSAQQFPDLHSELNLSSLELGDSALYFCASSPGTGLAEQYFGPGTRLTVT.

This clone was seen once. This chain connects TRBV2 to TRBJ2-7; D not certain. Trimming took 8 bases from V and 4 from J, leaving 9 bases between them. Germline assignment: CDR1 SNHLY and CDR2 FYNNEI. This CDR3 region has 11 residues. CDR3 protein: CASFLNYEQYF. CDR3 bases: TGTGCCAGCTTTCTAAATTACGAGCAGTACTTC.

This clone was counted once. The V and J genes are TRBV11-2 and TRBJ2-7, with 8 nucleotides matching TRBD1. Losses at the gene ends were 6 bases for V and 2 bases for J; bases not matched to a gene: 9. CDR1 and CDR2 from the germline V gene are SGHAT and FQNNGV. The CDR3 has 15 residues. The CDR3 protein is CASRPGQGVTYEQYF. The DNA of the CDR3 is TGTGCCAGCAGACCCGGACAGGGTGTCACCTACGAGCAGTACTTC. Together with reference TRBV11-2 and TRBJ2-7, the CDR3 gives the full variable domain: EAGVAQSPRYKIIEKRQSVAFWCNPISGHATLYWYQQILGQGPKLLIQFQNNGVVDDSQLPKDRFSAERLKGVDSTLKIQPAKLEDSAVYLCASRPGQGVTYEQYFGPGTRLTVT.

The rearrangement joins TRBV18 to TRBJ2-2; D perhaps matches TRBD2 (5 bases). Trimming removed 3 bases at V and 0 bases at J, with 14 bases between. This CDR3 has 17 amino acids. The germline CDR1 and CDR2 sequences are KGHSH and LQKENI. CDR3 nucleotide sequence: TGTGCCAGCTCACCCCCGACGGGGTCTTCGAACACCGGGGAGCTGTTTTTT. This translates into CASSPPTGSSNTGELFF.

The V call is TRBV5-4, the J call TRBJ2-5; D is perhaps TRBD1 (6 bases). The germline V and J ends were trimmed by 3 bases and 6 bases, with 18 bases remaining between them. Per germline, CDR1 SGHNT and CDR2 YYREEE (reference sequence). The CDR3 sequence is 15 residues long. The CDR3 nucleotides are TGTGCCAGCAGCTCCCTCGAAGGGGGTTCGAAGACCCAGTACTTC. Translating it yields CASSSLEGGSKTQYF.

The genes are TRBV5-8 and TRBJ1-1; 7 bases line up with TRBD1. J was trimmed by 11 bases and V by 5 bases; bases with no gene match: 9. CDR1 is SGHTS and CDR2 is YDEGEE in the germline V gene. The CDR3 contains 12 residues. CDR3 sequence (DNA): TGTGCCAGCAGTGATACAGGGGTGTCGGCTTTCTTT. Encoded protein: CASSDTGVSAFF. Full variable domain (outside the CDR3, taken from reference TRBV5-8 and TRBJ1-1): EAGVTQSPTHLIKTRGQQATLRCSPISGHTSVYWYQQALGLGLQFLLWYDEGEERNRGNFPPRFSGRQFPNYSSELNVNALELEDSALYLCASSDTGVSAFFGQGTRLTVV.

The genes are TRBV28 and TRBJ2-1; D perhaps matches TRBD2 (6 bases). Germline V gene sequence: CDR1 MDHEN, CDR2 SYDVKM. The ends were cut back, 2 bases at V and 6 bases at J, with 14 bases in the middle. The CDR3 consists of 15 residues. The CDR3 loop is CASSLRAGLLNEQFF. The CDR3 DNA is TGTGCCAGCAGTTTAAGGGCGGGACTCCTCAATGAGCAGTTCTTC.

CDR3 in amino acids: CASSQVGGASYNEQFF. CDR3 coding DNA: TGTGCCAGCAGCCAAGTCGGTGGGGCCTCCTACAATGAGCAGTTCTTC. The chain carries TRBV14 and TRBJ2-1; perhaps TRBD1 as D (5 bases). Trimming pared 1 base from V and 0 bases from J, leaving 10 bases between. The V gene's germline CDR1 is SGHDN and CDR2 FVKESK. The CDR3 is 16 residues long.

The chain joins TRBV27 to TRBJ2-1; a possible D gene is TRBD1 (6 bases). Germline V gene data show CDR1 as MNHEY and CDR2 as SMNVEV (reference sequence). V was cut by 4 bases and J by 3 bases, with 19 bases left in between. The CDR3 has 17 amino acids. The CDR3 nucleotides are TGTGCCAGCAGTTCTAGTCGGACAGCCTTCTACTACAATGAGCAGTTCTTC. The encoded protein is CASSSSRTAFYYNEQFF.